Listed below are T cell receptor beta chains from one sample, sequenced in a study of T cell repertoires in aging, cancer and after chemotherapy. TCRdb re-called the multiplex PCR reads with MiXCR, one entry per CDR3 protein. Here the sample spans about 4,300 distinct CDR3 sequences, 35% to 50% being singletons. The sample comprised blood. These TCRs come from a human donor with a blood cancer. CDR3s include the opening cysteine and the closing phenylalanine or tryptophan.

cdr3_aa,v_call
CASTHRGLRTDTQYF,TRBV6-9
CASSLVYTQYF,TRBV12-3/TRBV12-4
CASSRGTSVADTQYF,TRBV12-3/TRBV12-4
CASSPSETRNSNTGELFF,TRBV18
CSARDQGLEMSDTQYF,TRBV20-1
CASRDSPSTDTQYF,TRBV12-3/TRBV12-4
CASIGRDRGPDTQYF,TRBV6-1
CSVDAGVSYGYTF,TRBV29-1
CASSPGGGGEQYF,TRBV12-3/TRBV12-4
CSATSWGSGRAYNEQFF,TRBV20-1
CISVSEELSFSGTPYNEQFF,TRBV7-5
CASSPQGGLAGWGYEQFF,TRBV12-3/TRBV12-4
CSASREAKETQYF,TRBV20-1
CASSLTSGRTYNEQFF,TRBV5-5
CASSRTDYEQYF,TRBV27
CASGLLVGAFF,TRBV27
CSVEGTSGAETQYF,TRBV29-1
CASSLGNTGELFF,TRBV7-9
CASSLVGGNPNTGELFF,TRBV7-9
CASSATSSNEQFF,TRBV18
CASSPSRATNEKLFF,TRBV6-1
CAWSGGDNQPQHF,TRBV30
CASSPLIGTNTEAFF,TRBV18
CASTAGLTPYEQYF,TRBV7-9
CASSIGSFYEQYF,TRBV19
CASSLVRGLAGPSSYNEQFF,TRBV5-5
CASSSSPGTEAFF,TRBV12-3/TRBV12-4
CATSRDGISGRTDTQYF,TRBV15
CATSRGGGGPFQPQHF,TRBV15
CASSSGLGTDTQYF,TRBV7-2
CASRGLLGNQPQHF,TRBV6-5
CAISGEGTDTQYF,TRBV10-3
CASRLAGELETQYF,TRBV6-2/TRBV6-3
CASSLGDRNTEAFF,TRBV11-1
CASSFGLAGDEQYF,TRBV5-6
CSSSSRERGGELFF,TRBV19
CASSLTGPATNEKLFF,TRBV6-5
CASSSGGGGHTDTQYF,TRBV10-1
CASSTGGVGVAGELFF,TRBV6-5
CASRAGGPTGELFF,TRBV19
CASSGLGATNEKLFF,TRBV6-1
CASSFSGVSYEQYF,TRBV12-3/TRBV12-4
CASSFGDITENQYF,TRBV6-5
CASSPREDEQFF,TRBV18
CASSLERQGAQVEQFF,TRBV7-2
CASSMILAGYTYNEQFF,TRBV19
CATSDGGQSTNEKLFF,TRBV24-1
CARSSKLGAIDTQYF,TRBV5-4
CASSPTDRFRTDTQYF,TRBV12-3/TRBV12-4
CASSFRGSVKVYNKQFF,TRBV5-1
CASSPVAALEQYF,TRBV7-9
CASSRDVYEQYF,TRBV18
CAWSVAGGPSSNQPQHF,TRBV30
CASSLGLAETGELFF,TRBV7-9
CASSEARRGDQPQHF,TRBV6-1
CASSSSYALADTQYF,TRBV7-6
CSVGVELRLSADTQYF,TRBV29-1
CASSLGATGEKLFF,TRBV7-9